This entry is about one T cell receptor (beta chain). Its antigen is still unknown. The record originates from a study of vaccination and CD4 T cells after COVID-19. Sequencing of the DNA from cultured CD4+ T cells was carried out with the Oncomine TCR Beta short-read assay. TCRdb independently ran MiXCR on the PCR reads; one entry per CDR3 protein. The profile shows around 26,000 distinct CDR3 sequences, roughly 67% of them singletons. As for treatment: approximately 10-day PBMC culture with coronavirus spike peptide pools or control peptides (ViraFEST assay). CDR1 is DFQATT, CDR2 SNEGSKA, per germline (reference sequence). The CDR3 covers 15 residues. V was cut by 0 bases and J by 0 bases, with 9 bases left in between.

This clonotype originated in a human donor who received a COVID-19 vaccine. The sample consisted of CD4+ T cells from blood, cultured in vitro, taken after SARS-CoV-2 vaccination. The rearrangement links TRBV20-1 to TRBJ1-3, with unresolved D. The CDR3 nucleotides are TGCAGTGCTAGAGAGCGACTATACTCTGGAAACACCATATATTTT. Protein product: CSARERLYSGNTIYF.